This is a list of T cell receptor beta chains from one sample in a study of human T cells and chemical hapten exposure. A single record per CDR3 protein comes from TCRdb applying MiXCR to the RACE reads. The sample records approximately 160,000 distinct CDR3 sequences, roughly a quarter being singletons. Source: whole blood, taken in connection with sensitization to the hapten diphenylcyclopropenone (DPC). These receptors all come from a woman between 18 and 30 years old with alopecia areata. Some clones in this sample may be carry-over from other donors' samples. Each CDR3 is given with its conserved first and last residue. A D gene is named only where the DNA matches it firmly. For some rows the clone size is stated as once, few or many, or as a class when expanded; others skip it.

v_gene: TRBV6-2/TRBV6-3; abundance: many; j_gene: TRBJ1-2; d_gene: .; CDR3aa: CAVTASPAAGYGYTF; CDR3nt: TGTGCCGTTACGGCCTCCCCCGCGGCGGGCTATGGCTACACCTTC
v_gene: TRBV11-2; abundance: .; j_gene: TRBJ1-1; d_gene: .; CDR3aa: CASSLVLWNTEAFF; CDR3nt: TGTGCCAGCAGCTTAGTACTGTGGAACACTGAAGCTTTCTTT
v_gene: TRBV7-2; abundance: .; j_gene: TRBJ2-5; d_gene: .; CDR3aa: CASRTTGVQETQYF; CDR3nt: TGTGCCAGCAGAACCACGGGGGTTCAAGAGACCCAGTACTTC
v_gene: TRBV29-1; abundance: .; j_gene: TRBJ2-1; d_gene: .; CDR3aa: CSVDNYYNEQFF; CDR3nt: TGCAGCGTTGACAACTATTACAATGAGCAGTTCTTC
v_gene: TRBV7-9; abundance: few; j_gene: TRBJ1-1; d_gene: TRBD1; CDR3aa: CASRVTGSFTEAFF; CDR3nt: TGTGCCAGCAGGGTGACAGGGAGCTTCACTGAAGCTTTCTTT
v_gene: TRBV27; abundance: few; j_gene: TRBJ2-5; d_gene: .; CDR3aa: CASMRTGTGRYQETQYF; CDR3nt: TGTGCCAGCATGCGGACTGGGACGGGGAGGTACCAAGAGACCCAGTACTTC
v_gene: TRBV7-2; abundance: .; j_gene: TRBJ2-5; d_gene: TRBD2; CDR3aa: CASSTTGLAEETQYF; CDR3nt: TGTGCCAGCAGCACCACGGGACTAGCGGAAGAGACCCAGTACTTC
v_gene: TRBV5-1; abundance: few; j_gene: TRBJ1-1; d_gene: TRBD1; CDR3aa: CASSFPGQGLETFF; CDR3nt: TGCGCCAGCAGCTTCCCGGGACAGGGGTTGGAAACTTTCTTT
v_gene: TRBV4-1; abundance: .; j_gene: TRBJ1-2; d_gene: .; CDR3aa: CASSLDSPNYYGYTF; CDR3nt: TGCGCCAGCAGCCTCGACAGCCCTAACTACTATGGCTACACCTTC
v_gene: TRBV9; abundance: .; j_gene: TRBJ1-4; d_gene: .; CDR3aa: CASSVDSTTNEKLFF; CDR3nt: TGTGCCAGCAGCGTAGATTCCACAACTAATGAAAAACTGTTTTTT
v_gene: TRBV11-1; abundance: few; j_gene: TRBJ2-1; d_gene: TRBD2; CDR3aa: CASSSLAGDYNEQFF; CDR3nt: TGTGCCAGCAGCTCCCTAGCGGGCGACTACAATGAGCAGTTCTTC
v_gene: TRBV6-2/TRBV6-3; abundance: .; j_gene: TRBJ2-7; d_gene: .; CDR3aa: CASGRGLATTYEQYF; CDR3nt: TGTGCCAGCGGCCGGGGTCTAGCGACAACCTACGAGCAGTACTTC
v_gene: TRBV5-8; abundance: few; j_gene: TRBJ1-1; d_gene: .; CDR3aa: CASSLAPAVWVTEAFF; CDR3nt: TGTGCCAGCAGCTTGGCCCCCGCCGTATGGGTCACTGAAGCTTTCTTT
v_gene: TRBV6-2/TRBV6-3; abundance: many; j_gene: TRBJ2-7; d_gene: .; CDR3aa: CASSTSRIYEQYF; CDR3nt: TGTGCCAGCAGTACCTCGAGAATTTACGAGCAGTACTTC
v_gene: TRBV18; abundance: .; j_gene: TRBJ1-2; d_gene: .; CDR3aa: CASSPSGSYTF; CDR3nt: TGTGCCAGCTCACCATCAGGCAGCTACACCTTC
v_gene: TRBV20-1; abundance: few; j_gene: TRBJ1-2; d_gene: .; CDR3aa: CSASLEPGHQLSYGYTF; CDR3nt: TGCAGTGCTTCACTTGAACCCGGGCACCAGCTTTCCTATGGCTACACCTTC
v_gene: TRBV6-5; abundance: many; j_gene: TRBJ2-2; d_gene: .; CDR3aa: CASGTGELFF; CDR3nt: TGTGCCAGCGGCACCGGGGAGCTGTTTTTT
v_gene: TRBV12-3/TRBV12-4; abundance: .; j_gene: TRBJ2-5; d_gene: .; CDR3aa: CASTWRGTQYF; CDR3nt: TGTGCCAGCACCTGGAGGGGGACCCAGTACTTC
v_gene: TRBV5-1; abundance: few; j_gene: TRBJ2-1; d_gene: .; CDR3aa: CASSGTGRDIAAREQFF; CDR3nt: TGCGCCAGCAGCGGGACTGGTAGGGATATTGCGGCCCGGGAGCAGTTCTTC
v_gene: TRBV12-3/TRBV12-4; abundance: many; j_gene: TRBJ1-3; d_gene: TRBD1; CDR3aa: CASSLMSGGSGNTIYF; CDR3nt: TGTGCCAGCAGTTTAATGTCAGGGGGCTCTGGAAACACCATATATTTT
v_gene: TRBV19; abundance: .; j_gene: TRBJ2-7; d_gene: .; CDR3aa: CASSLKRGRDEQYF; CDR3nt: TGTGCCAGTAGCCTGAAGAGGGGCCGTGACGAGCAGTACTTC